The clone carrying this TCR beta chain was recorded many times. Its specificity is unknown. This CDR3 region has 18 residues. The V end lost 5 bases, the J end lost 3 bases, and 23 bases lay between the germline ends. CDR1 is SEHNR and CDR2 is FQNEAQ in the germline V gene (reference sequence). The data are from a study of T-cell memory formation after mild COVID-19. Using constant-segment primers, 5'RACE produced TCR alpha and TCR beta cDNA libraries carrying sample barcodes and UMIs. TCRdb analysed the 5' RACE reads with MiXCR anew, one entry per CDR3 protein. Of approximately 480,000 distinct CDR3 sequences in the sample, roughly 20% were seen once. Study observations and caveats: CD4/CD8 balance characterized clones contracting day 15 to 85, and CD4+ skew characterized later expanders.

The chain links TRBV7-9 to TRBJ1-5; no firm D call. This clonotype was obtained from an adult woman who had mild COVID-19 (a few samples of this study predate the infection). Cell type and time point are not known. The sequenced material came from PBMCs or a T cell subset sorted from them (not recorded which). The CDR3 here is CASSPDGGLAVANQPQHF. CDR3 DNA: TGTGCCAGCAGCCCGGATGGAGGTCTAGCGGTTGCCAATCAGCCCCAGCATTTT.